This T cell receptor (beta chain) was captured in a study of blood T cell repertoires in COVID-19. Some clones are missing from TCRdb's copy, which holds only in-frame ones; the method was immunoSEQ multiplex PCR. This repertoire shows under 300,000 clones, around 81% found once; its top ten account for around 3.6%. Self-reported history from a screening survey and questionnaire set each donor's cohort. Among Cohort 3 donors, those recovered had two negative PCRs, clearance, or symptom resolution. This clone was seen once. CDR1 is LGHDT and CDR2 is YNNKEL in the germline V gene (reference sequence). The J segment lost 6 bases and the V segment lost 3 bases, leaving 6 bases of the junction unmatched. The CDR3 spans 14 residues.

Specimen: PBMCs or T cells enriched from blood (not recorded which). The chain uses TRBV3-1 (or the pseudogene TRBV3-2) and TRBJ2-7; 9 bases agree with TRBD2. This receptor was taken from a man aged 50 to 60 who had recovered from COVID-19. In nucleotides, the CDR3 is TGTGCCAGCAGCCATATAGCGGGAGTTTGCGAGCAGTACTTC. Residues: CASSHIAGVCEQYF.